This TCR beta chain stems from a study of blood T cell repertoires in COVID-19. About the study: Samples of COVID-19 (acute and convalescent) were obtained from the United States, Italy and Spain. The cDNA or gDNA used as material had been derived from T cells, B-cell-depleted T cells, or PBMCs.

Sequencing was performed with immunoSEQ multiplex PCR; in TCRdb, only in-frame clones are kept and a portion is missing. Of 80,000 to 95,000 clones in the sample, 90% to 95% were seen once. The source of this sequence is a human donor with active COVID-19. The donor label of this sample is uncertain. The sample taken for sequencing was peripheral blood.

The CDR3 sequence is CASGLQGSEAFF. For the CDR3, the DNA is TGTGCCAGCGGATTACAGGGATCTGAAGCTTTCTTT. J is TRBJ1-1 and V is TRBV12-3 or TRBV12-4, with D tentatively TRBD1 (6 bases). The V gene lost 8 bases and the J gene lost 6 bases, with 13 bases spanning the gap. The CDR3 totals 12 residues.